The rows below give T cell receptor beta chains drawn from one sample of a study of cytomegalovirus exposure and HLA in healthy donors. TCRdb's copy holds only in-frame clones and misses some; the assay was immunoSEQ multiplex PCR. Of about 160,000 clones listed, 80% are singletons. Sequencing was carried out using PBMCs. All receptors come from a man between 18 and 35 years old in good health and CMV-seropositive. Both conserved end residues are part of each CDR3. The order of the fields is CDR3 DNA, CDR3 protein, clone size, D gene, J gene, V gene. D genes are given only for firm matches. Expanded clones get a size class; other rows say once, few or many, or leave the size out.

CDR3nt: TGTGCCACCAGCAGCCCCTCCGGCCAAGAGACCCAGTACTTC; CDR3aa: CATSSPSGQETQYF; abundance: few; d_gene: .; j_gene: TRBJ2-5; v_gene: TRBV15
CDR3nt: TGTGCCAGCAGTTTATCGACTAGAGCCTACGAGCAGTACTTC; CDR3aa: CASSLSTRAYEQYF; abundance: .; d_gene: .; j_gene: TRBJ2-7; v_gene: TRBV27
CDR3nt: TGCGCCAGCAATCGGGACAGGGCGAACACTGAAGCTTTCTTT; CDR3aa: CASNRDRANTEAFF; abundance: .; d_gene: TRBD1; j_gene: TRBJ1-1; v_gene: TRBV5-1
CDR3nt: TGTGCCAGCTCACAATTTCGCGGCAGCAGCTCCTACGAGCAGTACTTC; CDR3aa: CASSQFRGSSSYEQYF; abundance: .; d_gene: .; j_gene: TRBJ2-7; v_gene: TRBV18
CDR3nt: TGCAGCGTTGAATTAGCGTTCGAGCAGTACTTC; CDR3aa: CSVELAFEQYF; abundance: .; d_gene: .; j_gene: TRBJ2-7; v_gene: TRBV29-1
CDR3nt: TGTGCCAGCAGCTTTAACAGGAACACTGAAGCTTTCTTT; CDR3aa: CASSFNRNTEAFF; abundance: once; d_gene: .; j_gene: TRBJ1-1; v_gene: TRBV5-5
CDR3nt: TGTGCCAGCAGTCCTTCGCGGGACCTCCAAGTATCACCCCTCCACTTT; CDR3aa: CASSPSRDLQVSPLHF; abundance: .; d_gene: .; j_gene: TRBJ1-6; v_gene: TRBV27
CDR3nt: TGTGCCAGCAGTAGTGGGGCCTTTTGGTACAATGAGCAGTTCTTC; CDR3aa: CASSSGAFWYNEQFF; abundance: .; d_gene: .; j_gene: TRBJ2-1; v_gene: TRBV14
CDR3nt: TGTGCCAGCAGCCCCGGACTAGCGGGGAACACCGGGGAGCTGTTTTTT; CDR3aa: CASSPGLAGNTGELFF; abundance: .; d_gene: TRBD2; j_gene: TRBJ2-2; v_gene: TRBV9
CDR3nt: TGTGCCAGCAGCGTAGACGGGTTTGGAGAAAAACTGTTTTTT; CDR3aa: CASSVDGFGEKLFF; abundance: .; d_gene: .; j_gene: TRBJ1-4; v_gene: TRBV9
CDR3nt: TGTGCCAGCAGCCAAGATCTGGCGGGGACCTCCTACGAGCAGTACTTC; CDR3aa: CASSQDLAGTSYEQYF; abundance: .; d_gene: .; j_gene: TRBJ2-7; v_gene: TRBV4-2
CDR3nt: TGTGCCAGCAGTGATACAGGGGTTGGGAACACTGAAGCTTTCTTT; CDR3aa: CASSDTGVGNTEAFF; abundance: .; d_gene: TRBD1; j_gene: TRBJ1-1; v_gene: TRBV25-1
CDR3nt: TGCAGCGTGGAGCAGGGCAATGGCTACACCTTC; CDR3aa: CSVEQGNGYTF; abundance: .; d_gene: .; j_gene: TRBJ1-2; v_gene: TRBV29-1
CDR3nt: TGTGCCAGCAGTGCACCAACAGGGATGAACACTGAAGCTTTCTTT; CDR3aa: CASSAPTGMNTEAFF; abundance: .; d_gene: .; j_gene: TRBJ1-1; v_gene: TRBV25-1
CDR3nt: TGTGCCAGCAGCCCCCCAGGCAGCAATCAGCCCCAGCATTTT; CDR3aa: CASSPPGSNQPQHF; abundance: .; d_gene: .; j_gene: TRBJ1-5; v_gene: TRBV7-8
CDR3nt: TGTGCCATCAGTGTAACAGGGGCTAGCTCCTACAATGAGCAGTTCTTC; CDR3aa: CAISVTGASSYNEQFF; abundance: .; d_gene: TRBD1; j_gene: TRBJ2-1; v_gene: TRBV10-3
CDR3nt: TGCGCCAGCAGCCGCTACCCGGGACAGCCAAGCTCTGGGGCCAACGTCCTGACTTTC; CDR3aa: CASSRYPGQPSSGANVLTF; abundance: .; d_gene: TRBD1; j_gene: TRBJ2-6; v_gene: TRBV4-1
CDR3nt: TGTGCCAGCAACCCCTTTAGCGGGGGCACAGATACGCAGTATTTT; CDR3aa: CASNPFSGGTDTQYF; abundance: .; d_gene: TRBD2; j_gene: TRBJ2-3; v_gene: TRBV25-1
CDR3nt: TGTGCCAGCAGTTTCCAAGGGGGTCCCTACGAGCAGTACTTC; CDR3aa: CASSFQGGPYEQYF; abundance: few; d_gene: .; j_gene: TRBJ2-7; v_gene: TRBV27
CDR3nt: TGTGCCCGCGCCTCCACTAGGTCCCCAGAGACCCAGTACTTC; CDR3aa: CARASTRSPETQYF; abundance: .; d_gene: .; j_gene: TRBJ2-5; v_gene: TRBV6-4
CDR3nt: TGCGCCAGCAGCTTGGGACAGAGCTCCTACGAGCAGTACTTC; CDR3aa: CASSLGQSSYEQYF; abundance: few; d_gene: .; j_gene: TRBJ2-7; v_gene: TRBV5-1
CDR3nt: TGCGCCAGCAGCCTTGCCAGGGCCCTCGGGACTAGCGAAGATACGCAGTATTTT; CDR3aa: CASSLARALGTSEDTQYF; abundance: few; d_gene: TRBD2; j_gene: TRBJ2-3; v_gene: TRBV5-1
CDR3nt: TGTGCCAGCAGCCAGAGACTAGCGGGCAATGAGCAGTTCTTC; CDR3aa: CASSQRLAGNEQFF; abundance: once; d_gene: TRBD2; j_gene: TRBJ2-1; v_gene: TRBV6-5
CDR3nt: TGTGCAAGTCGCCACCGACTCCAGGGGGCAGAAGAAAAACTGTTTTTT; CDR3aa: CASRHRLQGAEEKLFF; abundance: .; d_gene: .; j_gene: TRBJ1-4; v_gene: TRBV12-2
CDR3nt: TGTGCCAGCAGCCGGACAGGGTTCTACAATGAGCAGTTCTTC; CDR3aa: CASSRTGFYNEQFF; abundance: .; d_gene: TRBD1; j_gene: TRBJ2-1; v_gene: TRBV27
CDR3nt: TGTGCCAGCAGCTTATACGACAGGGTAACTGAAGCTTTCTTT; CDR3aa: CASSLYDRVTEAFF; abundance: .; d_gene: TRBD1; j_gene: TRBJ1-1; v_gene: TRBV7-9
CDR3nt: TGTGCCAGCAGCTTCCTTGGGACTAGCGGGACGTACGAGCAGTACTTC; CDR3aa: CASSFLGTSGTYEQYF; abundance: .; d_gene: TRBD2; j_gene: TRBJ2-7; v_gene: TRBV7-9
CDR3nt: TGCGCCAGCAGCGGAGAACGGGGTCGGGAAGGCTACACCTTC; CDR3aa: CASSGERGREGYTF; abundance: .; d_gene: .; j_gene: TRBJ1-2; v_gene: TRBV5-1
CDR3nt: TGTGCCAGCAGCTCGGACAGGCACACCTACGAGCAGTACTTC; CDR3aa: CASSSDRHTYEQYF; abundance: .; d_gene: TRBD1; j_gene: TRBJ2-7; v_gene: TRBV7-2
CDR3nt: TGTGCCAGCAGCCGCCGAGGAGTCTACGAGCAGTACTTC; CDR3aa: CASSRRGVYEQYF; abundance: .; d_gene: .; j_gene: TRBJ2-7; v_gene: TRBV6-5
CDR3nt: TGTGCCAGCAGCGTAGAAGTCACCGGGGGCTCTGGAAACACCATATATTTT; CDR3aa: CASSVEVTGGSGNTIYF; abundance: few; d_gene: .; j_gene: TRBJ1-3; v_gene: TRBV9
CDR3nt: TGTGCCAGCAGCGTCGACAGGAATTCCTACGAGCAGTACTTC; CDR3aa: CASSVDRNSYEQYF; abundance: .; d_gene: .; j_gene: TRBJ2-7; v_gene: TRBV27
CDR3nt: TGTGCCAGCACCCCGTGGGGCGTTATTTGCAATCAGCCCCAGCATTTT; CDR3aa: CASTPWGVICNQPQHF; abundance: .; d_gene: .; j_gene: TRBJ1-5; v_gene: TRBV6-4
CDR3nt: TGTGCCAGCTCACCACCGACAGGGAGGACTGCAGACTACAATGAGCAGTTCTTC; CDR3aa: CASSPPTGRTADYNEQFF; abundance: .; d_gene: .; j_gene: TRBJ2-1; v_gene: TRBV18
CDR3nt: TGTGCCACTTCGTTTAGTTCTGGAAACACCATATATTTT; CDR3aa: CATSFSSGNTIYF; abundance: .; d_gene: .; j_gene: TRBJ1-3; v_gene: TRBV19
CDR3nt: TGCAGCACCGCAGGGGGCTCCTACAATGAGCAGTTCTTC; CDR3aa: CSTAGGSYNEQFF; abundance: .; d_gene: TRBD1; j_gene: TRBJ2-1; v_gene: TRBV29-1
CDR3nt: TGTGCCAGCAGCTTGGCGGGTCACTCCTACGAGCAGTACTTC; CDR3aa: CASSLAGHSYEQYF; abundance: .; d_gene: .; j_gene: TRBJ2-7; v_gene: TRBV5-6
CDR3nt: TGCGCCAGTAGTCTCCGGGCGCGACTAGCGGGAGCTCACGAGCAGTACTTC; CDR3aa: CASSLRARLAGAHEQYF; abundance: .; d_gene: TRBD2; j_gene: TRBJ2-7; v_gene: TRBV19
CDR3nt: TGTGCCAGCAGCTTAAGGGACAGGGGTCGGTCACCCCTCCACTTT; CDR3aa: CASSLRDRGRSPLHF; abundance: few; d_gene: TRBD1; j_gene: TRBJ1-6; v_gene: TRBV7-2
CDR3nt: TGTGCCAGTAGTAGCCAGAAGAACAGGGGGGCGAACACCGGGGAGCTGTTTTTT; CDR3aa: CASSSQKNRGANTGELFF; abundance: .; d_gene: TRBD1; j_gene: TRBJ2-2; v_gene: TRBV19
CDR3nt: TGTGCCAGCAGTGGAGAACGGACAGGGGCCTCCTACGAGCAGTACTTC; CDR3aa: CASSGERTGASYEQYF; abundance: .; d_gene: TRBD1; j_gene: TRBJ2-7; v_gene: TRBV6-1
CDR3nt: TGTGCCAGCTCACAACGAGCGGGGGCGAACACCGGGGAGCTGTTTTTT; CDR3aa: CASSQRAGANTGELFF; abundance: .; d_gene: TRBD2; j_gene: TRBJ2-2; v_gene: TRBV18
CDR3nt: TGCGCCAGCAGCCCAGTTGGTCGGAACACTGAAGCTTTCTTT; CDR3aa: CASSPVGRNTEAFF; abundance: .; d_gene: .; j_gene: TRBJ1-1; v_gene: TRBV5-1